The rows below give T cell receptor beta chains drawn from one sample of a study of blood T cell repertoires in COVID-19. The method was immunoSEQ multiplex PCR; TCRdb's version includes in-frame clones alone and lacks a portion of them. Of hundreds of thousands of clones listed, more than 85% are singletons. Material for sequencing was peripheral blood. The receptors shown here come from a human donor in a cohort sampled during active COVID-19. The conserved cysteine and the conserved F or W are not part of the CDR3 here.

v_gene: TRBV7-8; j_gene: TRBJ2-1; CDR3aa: ASSLSFSGGGF
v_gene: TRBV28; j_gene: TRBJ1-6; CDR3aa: ASSSLRLTNSPLH
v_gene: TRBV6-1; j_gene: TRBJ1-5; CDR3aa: ASSVDSDYSNQPQH
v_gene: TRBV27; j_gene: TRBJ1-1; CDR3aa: ASSPILEAPMNTEAF
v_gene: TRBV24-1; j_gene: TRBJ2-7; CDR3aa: ATSAGRGPSYEQY
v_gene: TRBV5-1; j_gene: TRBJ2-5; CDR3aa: ASSLNQGETQY
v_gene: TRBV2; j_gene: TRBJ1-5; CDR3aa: ASSEARGSQPQH
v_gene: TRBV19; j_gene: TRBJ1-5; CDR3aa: ASIGGRVDNQPQH
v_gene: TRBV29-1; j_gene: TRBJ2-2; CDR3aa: SVALYTGELF
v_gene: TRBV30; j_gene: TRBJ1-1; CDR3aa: AWTANRNTEAF
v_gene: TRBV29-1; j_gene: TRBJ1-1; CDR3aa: SGRKGGMNTEAF
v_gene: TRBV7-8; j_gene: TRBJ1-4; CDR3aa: ASSFDAGGEKLF
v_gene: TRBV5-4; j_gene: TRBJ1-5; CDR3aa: ASSLGPGTDQPQH
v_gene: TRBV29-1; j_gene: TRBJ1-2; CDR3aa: SVVPRTGNYGYT
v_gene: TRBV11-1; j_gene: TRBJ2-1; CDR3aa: ASSRSGGAYNEQF
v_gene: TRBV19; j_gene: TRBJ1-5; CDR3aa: ASSTQAGPISNQPQH
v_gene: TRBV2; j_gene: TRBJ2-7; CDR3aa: ASSEPSGGAGGYEQY
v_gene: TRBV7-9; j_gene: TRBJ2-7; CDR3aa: ASSLETYEQY
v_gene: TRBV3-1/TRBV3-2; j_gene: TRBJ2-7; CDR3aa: ASSQAGLAGGPSYEQY
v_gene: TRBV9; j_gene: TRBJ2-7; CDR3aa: ASSVAGEPLSYEQY
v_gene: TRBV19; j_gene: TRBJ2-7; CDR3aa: ASRRGQVGEQY
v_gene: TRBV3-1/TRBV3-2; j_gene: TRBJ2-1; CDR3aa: ASSHRDRGSNEQF
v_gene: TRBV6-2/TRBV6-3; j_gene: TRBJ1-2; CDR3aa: ASSYVGLGYGYT
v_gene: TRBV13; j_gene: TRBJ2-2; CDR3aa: ASSHGSGRSTGELF
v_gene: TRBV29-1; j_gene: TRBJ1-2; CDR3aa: SVQTEIYGYT
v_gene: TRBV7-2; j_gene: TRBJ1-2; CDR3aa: ASTESPGVYGYT
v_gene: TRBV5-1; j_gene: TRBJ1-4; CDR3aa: ASRRATNEKLF
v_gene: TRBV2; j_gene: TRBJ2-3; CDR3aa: ASSEVGRGGDTQY
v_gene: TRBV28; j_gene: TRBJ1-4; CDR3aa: ASSSRGRPNEKLF
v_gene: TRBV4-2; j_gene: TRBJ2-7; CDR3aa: ASSQEGLADYEQY
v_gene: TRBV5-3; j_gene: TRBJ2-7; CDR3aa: ARRWERTSGAPYEQY
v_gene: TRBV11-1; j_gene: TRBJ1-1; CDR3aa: ASSPGGPEFNTEAF
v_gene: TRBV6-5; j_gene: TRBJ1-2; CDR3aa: ASTSTGGYGYT
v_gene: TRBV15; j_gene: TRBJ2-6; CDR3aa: ATSRETGVNPSGANVLT
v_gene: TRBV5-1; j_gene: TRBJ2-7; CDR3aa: ASSDGAGDEQY
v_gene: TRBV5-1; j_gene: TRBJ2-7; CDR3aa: ASRGTDSYEQY
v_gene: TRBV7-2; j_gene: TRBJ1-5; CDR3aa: ASSWQGYSNQPQH
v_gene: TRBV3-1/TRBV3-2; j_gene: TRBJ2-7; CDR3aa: ASSHSSYEQY